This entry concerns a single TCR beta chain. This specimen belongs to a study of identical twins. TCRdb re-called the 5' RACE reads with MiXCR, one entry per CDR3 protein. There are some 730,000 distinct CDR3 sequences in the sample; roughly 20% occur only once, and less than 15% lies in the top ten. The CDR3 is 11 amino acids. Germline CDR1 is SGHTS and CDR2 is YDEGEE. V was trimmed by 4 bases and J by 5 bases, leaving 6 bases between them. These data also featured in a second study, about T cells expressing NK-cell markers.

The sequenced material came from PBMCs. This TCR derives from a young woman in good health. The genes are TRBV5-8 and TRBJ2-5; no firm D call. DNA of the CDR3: TGTGCCAGCAGCAGGTGGGAGACCCAGTACTTC. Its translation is CASSRWETQYF.